What follows is one TCR beta chain and its context. What it recognizes is unknown. The data derive from a study of beta chain features in type 1 diabetes. The CDR3 has 14 amino acids. Germline lookup yields CDR1 MNHEY and CDR2 SVGAGI. V lost 6 bases and J 6 bases, leaving 16 bases between the germline ends. Sequencing targeted expressed TCRB transcripts, as all isolated RNA had been reverse transcribed. The protocol was immunoSEQ multiplex PCR, while the TCRdb copy is restricted to in-frame clones and leaves out a portion. The table lists over 600,000 clones, 9.5% to 15% of them singletons. Donors contributed one heparinised blood draw apiece, averaging about 116 mL. General study points: Type 1 diabetes patients showed fewer insertions and more deletions at VDJ junctions. Shortening that was moderate but significant affected the TCRB CDR3s of Type 1 diabetes patients in all four CD4+ subsets.

Sequenced: naive CD4+ T cells from blood. The TCR sequence derives from a young man with type 1 diabetes. This sequence joins TRBV6-5 and TRBJ2-3; tentative D call: TRBD2 (6 bases). The CDR3 coding sequence is TGTGCCAGCAGCCGCTATTCTAGCGCCGATACGCAGTATTTT. It codes for CASSRYSSADTQYF.